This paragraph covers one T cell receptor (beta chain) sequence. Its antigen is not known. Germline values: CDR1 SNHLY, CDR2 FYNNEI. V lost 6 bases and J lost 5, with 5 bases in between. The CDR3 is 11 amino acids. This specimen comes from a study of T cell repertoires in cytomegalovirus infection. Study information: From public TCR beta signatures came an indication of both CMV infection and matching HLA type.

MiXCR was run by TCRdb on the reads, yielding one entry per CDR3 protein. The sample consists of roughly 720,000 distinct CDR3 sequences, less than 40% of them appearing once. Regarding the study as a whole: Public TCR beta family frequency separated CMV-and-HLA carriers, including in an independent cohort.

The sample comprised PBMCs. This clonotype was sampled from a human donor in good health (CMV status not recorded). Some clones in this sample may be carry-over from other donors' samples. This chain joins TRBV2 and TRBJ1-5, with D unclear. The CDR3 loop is CASSDHQPQHF. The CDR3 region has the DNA TGTGCCAGCAGCGACCATCAGCCCCAGCATTTT.